This T cell receptor beta chain was documented in a study of regulatory T cells in long-lasting Graves disease. The study's findings and limits: Patients with persistent Graves' had lower TCR diversity than newly diagnosed patients.

Sample time point: persistent/refractory GD, antithyroid drugs over 5 years with positive TRAb. From PBMCs, RNA was extracted and then used to make the TCR library. The authors built TCR beta libraries using iRepertoire HTBI primers and Arm-PCR of CDR3 regions. TCRdb fed the multiplex PCR reads into MiXCR, producing one record per CDR3 protein. This table holds fewer than 400,000 distinct CDR3 sequences, less than 20% found once. Germline CDR1 LNHDA, CDR2 SQIVND (reference sequence). Between the trimmed V and J ends, which lost 3 bases and 7 bases, there was a span of 9 bases. This CDR3 contains 12 residues. Details on this clonotype: Its antigen is still unknown.

This material consisted of peripheral blood mononuclear cells (PBMCs), taken when the disease was refractory, from a patient treated with antithyroid drugs. V usage is TRBV19 and J usage is TRBJ1-2; D gene ambiguous. This TCR came from a female donor with Graves disease. This CDR3 is CASSIFGVGYTF. The CDR3 nucleotides are TGTGCCAGTAGTATTTTCGGTGTTGGCTACACCTTC. Filled out from reference TRBV19 and TRBJ1-2, the complete variable domain reads DGGITQSPKYLFRKEGQNVTLSCEQNLNHDAMYWYRQDPGQGLRLIYYSQIVNDFQKGDIAEGYSVSREKKESFPLTVTSAQKNPTAFYLCASSIFGVGYTFGSGTRLTVV.